Sequencing of this TCR beta chain was carried out in a study of blood T cell repertoires in COVID-19. Study information: T cells, B-cell-depleted T cells, or PBMCs provided the cDNA or gDNA that served as material.

Germline assignment: CDR1 SQVTM and CDR2 ANQGSEA. The CDR3 extends over 13 amino acids. Trimming pared 4 bases from V and 0 bases from J, leaving 9 bases between. The study recruited people aged about 18 to 89 years across roughly 25 US areas. The repertoire was sequenced with immunoSEQ multiplex PCR; TCRdb's copy has only in-frame clones and lacks some. The sample contains about 370,000 clones, roughly 91% of which appear only once. Sample: PBMCs or T cells enriched from blood (not recorded which). The TCR was taken from a woman in her 30s who had recovered from COVID-19. The chain recombines TRBV29-1 with TRBJ1-1, with D unclear. The CDR3 here is CSVVGRLNTEAFF. Here the CDR3 DNA reads TGCAGCGTTGTAGGGAGATTGAACACTGAAGCTTTCTTT.